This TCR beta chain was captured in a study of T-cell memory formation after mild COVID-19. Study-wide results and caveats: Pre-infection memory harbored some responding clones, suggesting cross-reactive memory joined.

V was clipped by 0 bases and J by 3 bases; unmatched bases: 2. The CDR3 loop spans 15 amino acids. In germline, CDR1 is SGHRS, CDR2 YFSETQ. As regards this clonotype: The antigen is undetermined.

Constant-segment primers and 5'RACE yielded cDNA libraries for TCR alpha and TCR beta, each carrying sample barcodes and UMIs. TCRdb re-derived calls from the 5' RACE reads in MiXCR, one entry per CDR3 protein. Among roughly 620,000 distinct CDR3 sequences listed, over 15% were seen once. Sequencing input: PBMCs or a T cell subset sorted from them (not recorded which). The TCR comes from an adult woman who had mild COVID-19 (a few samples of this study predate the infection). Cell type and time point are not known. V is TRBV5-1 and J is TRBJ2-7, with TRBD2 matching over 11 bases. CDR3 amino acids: CASSLVLAGVYEQYF. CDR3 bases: TGCGCCAGCAGCTTGGTACTAGCGGGAGTCTACGAGCAGTACTTC.